The clone carrying this T cell receptor (beta chain) has only a few counts. Its specificity is unknown. The data were obtained in a study of T cell responses to AZD1222 COVID-19 vaccine. Study in general: Whether given at about 4 or about 12 weeks, second doses were pooled.

The study's findings and limits: Unmutated variant regions are reportedly targeted by nearly half of spike-specific TCRs. Most donors were white British and more were female, and clonal diversity was possibly underestimated. The breadth and depth of Spike-specific TCRs increased once two AZD1222 doses had been given.

This table comes from immunoSEQ multiplex PCR, and its TCRdb copy is limited to in-frame clones, with some not included. Of around 130,000 clones listed, around 94% are singletons. This sequence originates from an adult in good health. This sample comprised peripheral blood, obtained on day 0 of AZD1222 vaccination.

The CDR3 DNA is TGTGCTAGTGCCGTACAACGCTCTGGAAACACCATATATTTT. This translates into CASAVQRSGNTIYF. J is TRBJ1-3 and V is TRBV12-5; D gene uncertain. The CDR3 covers 14 residues. The V end lost 7 bases, the J end lost 0 bases, and 10 bases lay between the germline ends. Germline CDR1 and CDR2: LGHNT and FRNRAP.